A single sample is the source of the 22 T cell receptor beta chains below, sequenced in a study of T cells after yellow fever vaccination. Each CDR3 protein gets one entry after TCRdb re-called the 5' RACE reads with MiXCR. The table includes approximately 260,000 distinct CDR3 sequences, 5.2% detected once. Source: CD4+ T cells sorted from PBMCs, taken on the day of the yellow fever booster vaccination. The receptors were sampled from a man aged 18 to 29 who received the YFV17D yellow fever vaccine.

This chain uses TRBV24-1 with TRBJ2-5; D unclear. From germline, CDR1 is KGHDR and CDR2 SFDVKD. V was pared by 4 bases and J by 4 bases, with 6 bases between. The CDR3 is 12 residues long. As DNA, the CDR3 is TGTGCCACCAGTGACCGATCAGAGACCCAGTACTTC. Translating it yields CATSDRSETQYF.

A few counts support this clonotype. V is TRBV18 and J is TRBJ1-1, with TRBD1 as a possible D gene (5 bases). The CDR3 runs 15 residues. Trimming removed 5 bases from V and 4 bases from J, with 17 bases in between. The V gene's germline CDR1 is KGHSH and CDR2 LQKENI. The CDR3 DNA is TGTGCCAGCTCATCCCCCGGCAGGGCGGGCACTGAAGCTTTCTTT. This translates into CASSSPGRAGTEAFF.

This clonotype was recorded at least ten times. The chain recombines TRBV6-2 or TRBV6-3 with TRBJ1-1, with a tentative D call TRBD1 (6 bases). CDR3 size: 17 residues. V lost 7 bases to trimming and J lost 0 bases, with 21 bases between them. Per germline, CDR1 MNHEY and CDR2 SVGEGT. The CDR3 DNA follows: TGTGCCAGCAAACAGGGCTGGGCAACTCGCATGAACACTGAAGCTTTCTTT. This encodes CASKQGWATRMNTEAFF.

This clonotype has only a few counts. The rearrangement joins TRBV29-1 to TRBJ1-2; D not certain. Germline V gene data show CDR1 as SQVTM and CDR2 as ANQGSEA. V lost 5 bases to trimming and J lost 0 bases, with 13 bases between them. CDR3 length: 14 amino acids. In nucleotides, the CDR3 is TGCAGCGTTAAAGTACCAGCTACTAACTATGGCTACACCTTC. Protein: CSVKVPATNYGYTF.

The rearrangement uses TRBV18 and TRBJ2-3; possible D gene TRBD1, 6 bases. Trimming shortened V by 6 bases and J by 2 bases, and 12 bases separated the two germline ends. This CDR3 contains 14 residues. Germline CDR1 KGHSH, CDR2 LQKENI. CDR3 in DNA: TGTGCCAGCTCTATCGACAGGAACACAGATACGCAGTATTTT. Translated, it gives CASSIDRNTDTQYF.

This clonotype was recorded at least ten times. V is TRBV7-8 and J is TRBJ1-2; D might be TRBD1 (6 bases). V was cut by 2 bases and J by 8 bases, with 15 bases left in between. This CDR3 is 14 amino acids long. Germline V gene sequence: CDR1 SGHVS, CDR2 FQNEAQ. CDR3 coding DNA: TGTGCCAGCAGCTTACAGGGGACCCGCGTGGGCTACACCTTC. This encodes CASSLQGTRVGYTF.

In regard to this clonotype: This may be a read error: a much more frequent sequence differs by one nucleotide. The V and J genes are TRBV4-3 and TRBJ2-3; D is unresolved. The germline CDR1 and CDR2 sequences are LGHNA and YSLEER. V lost 0 bases and J lost 2, with 15 bases in between. The CDR3 extends over 17 amino acids. CDR3 loop: CASSQDGSSVITDTQYF. The DNA for the CDR3 is TGCGCCAGCAGCCAAGATGGCTCTTCGGTAATCACAGATACGCAGTATTTT.

The gene calls are TRBV4-3 and TRBJ2-2; no reliable D call. The germline V gene has CDR1 LGHNA and CDR2 YSLEER. This CDR3 has 16 amino acids. Trimming left V 0 bases short and J 1 base short, with 9 bases between. CDR3 sequence (DNA): TGCGCCAGCAGCCAAGAGGTTTTGGGGAACACCGGGGAGCTGTTTTTT. It encodes CASSQEVLGNTGELFF.

The chain joins TRBV6-1 to TRBJ1-2; 7 positions agree with TRBD1. Germline CDR1 MNHNS, CDR2 SASEGT. There are 14 residues in the CDR3. The ends lost 5 bases at V and 8 bases at J; junction bases unmatched: 11. This CDR3 is CASSNRGSSPGYTF. The DNA of the CDR3 is TGTGCCAGCAGTAACAGGGGATCCAGCCCCGGCTACACCTTC.

This clonotype was seen many times. The chain links TRBV4-2 to TRBJ2-7; 8 nucleotides agree with TRBD2. V lost 4 bases to trimming and J lost 5 bases; unmatched junction nucleotides: 16. The CDR3 covers 17 residues. Germline CDR1 and CDR2: LGHNA and YNFKEQ. The CDR3 protein is CASSLRGGRLIDDEQYF. In DNA, the CDR3 is TGTGCCAGCAGCCTACGCGGGGGGCGGCTGATCGATGACGAGCAGTACTTC.

This chain connects TRBV7-2 to TRBJ2-4, with TRBD1 as a possible D gene (5 bases). The V end lost 5 bases, the J end lost 0 bases, and 11 bases lay between the germline ends. The CDR3 runs to 15 residues. The germline gives CDR1 SGHTA, CDR2 FQGNSA. CDR3 loop: CASSNARAAKNIQYF. CDR3 bases: TGTGCCAGCAGCAACGCCAGGGCAGCCAAAAACATTCAGTACTTC.

Here the CDR3 DNA reads TGTGCTAGTGGTTGGGACAGGGCCACTGAAGCTTTCTTT. Encoded protein: CASGWDRATEAFF. This rearrangement joins TRBV12-5 to TRBJ1-1; 9 bases fit TRBD1. J lost 4 bases, V lost 4 bases, and 1 base had no gene match. Germline CDR1 is LGHNT and CDR2 is FRNRAP. The CDR3 is 13 residues long.

This chain connects TRBV3-1 to TRBJ1-2; TRBD1 might be the D (5 bases). Germline V lookup: CDR1 LGHDT, CDR2 YNNKEL (reference sequence). V was clipped by 0 bases and J by 8 bases, with 13 bases between them. This CDR3 contains 14 residues. This CDR3 reads CASSQDQSREGYTF. The CDR3 region has the DNA TGTGCCAGCAGCCAAGATCAGTCCAGGGAAGGCTACACCTTC.

This clonotype was seen a few times. The chain recombines TRBV7-6 with TRBJ1-2; D perhaps matches TRBD1 (6 bases). Deletions cut 1 base from V and 5 bases from J, with 11 bases between. CDR1 is SGHVS and CDR2 is FNYEAQ in the germline V gene. CDR3 length: 14 amino acids. The CDR3 here is CASSLGPGEYGYTF. The CDR3 coding sequence is TGTGCCAGCAGCTTAGGTCCAGGGGAGTATGGCTACACCTTC.

V and J are TRBV4-2 and TRBJ2-3; perhaps D is TRBD1 or TRBD2 (7 bases each). Trimming removed 4 bases from V and 1 base from J, with 27 bases in between. The CDR3 extends over 20 amino acids. Germline V gene sequence: CDR1 LGHNA, CDR2 YNFKEQ. The CDR3 here is CASSLGPGPGGGLGTDTQYF. The DNA for the CDR3 is TGTGCCAGCAGCCTGGGGCCGGGACCAGGGGGGGGTCTCGGCACAGATACGCAGTATTTT.

V gene TRBV9 combines with J gene TRBJ2-2, with no clear D. The germline V gene has CDR1 SGDLS and CDR2 YYNGEE. The germline V and J ends were trimmed by 0 bases and 7 bases, with 4 bases remaining between them. The CDR3 runs 12 residues. The CDR3 DNA reads as TGTGCCAGCAGCGTAGTAATCGGGGAGCTGTTTTTT. Residues: CASSVVIGELFF.

This clonotype occurred a few times. The gene calls are TRBV5-1 and TRBJ1-2; 12 bases match TRBD1. Unmatched junction bases numbered 6, after V lost 0 bases and J lost 6 bases. Per germline, CDR1 SGHRS and CDR2 YFSETQ. CDR3 length: 16 residues. CDR3 coding DNA: TGCGCCAGCAGCTTGGCCGGGACAGGGGGCTTCGATGGCTACACCTTC. It is translated as CASSLAGTGGFDGYTF.

This clonotype was observed a handful of times. The V gene is TRBV19, the J gene TRBJ2-1, with TRBD1 identical over 7 bases. Trimming at V came to 4 bases and at J to 6 bases, leaving 9 bases not matched to a gene. Germline assignment: CDR1 LNHDA and CDR2 SQIVND (reference sequence). The CDR3 sequence is 15 residues long. The DNA of the CDR3 is TGTGCCAGTAGTACGAGGGACAGAAACATCAATGAGCAGTTCTTC. Residues: CASSTRDRNINEQFF.

Comment on this clonotype: The junction does not match germline at one end; this may be a read error. The CDR3 here is CASSPTDRGRTQPHHF. CDR3 in DNA: TGTGCCAGTAGTCCTACAGACAGGGGCCGCACTCAGCCCCATCATTTT. This sequence joins TRBV19 and TRBJ1-5; 8 nucleotides line up with TRBD1. CDR3 length: 16 residues. Germline-derived CDR1 and CDR2 are LNHDA and SQIVND (reference sequence).

The table lists this clonotype with many counts. The chain uses TRBV7-2 and TRBJ1-1; a possible D gene is TRBD1 (6 bases). V lost 11 bases and J 6 bases, leaving 22 bases between the germline ends. CDR1 is SGHTA and CDR2 is FQGNSA in the germline V gene. This CDR3 has 14 amino acids. CDR3 in DNA: TGTGCCGGGGACAAGTGGGCAGGGATCGCTGAAGCTTTCTTT. The encoded protein is CAGDKWAGIAEAFF.

The chain joins TRBV7-2 to TRBJ2-3, with 7 bases identical to TRBD1. Germline V gene sequence: CDR1 SGHTA, CDR2 FQGNSA. V gave up 5 bases and J gave up 7 bases; unmatched junction bases: 12. The CDR3 totals 15 residues. CDR3 DNA sequence: TGTGCCAGCAGCACTCGTACAGGGGACACGTATACGCAGTATTTT. Translation: CASSTRTGDTYTQYF.

The genes are TRBV6-5 and TRBJ1-2; the match to TRBD1 covers 7 bases. The CDR3 covers 14 residues. Unmatched junction bases numbered 12, after V lost 6 bases and J lost 8 bases. The germline CDR1 and CDR2 sequences are MNHEY and SVGAGI. This CDR3 is CASRLQGSVGGYTF. CDR3 nucleotide sequence: TGTGCCAGCAGGTTACAGGGGAGCGTGGGGGGCTACACCTTC.